This T cell receptor (beta chain) came from a study of blood T cell repertoires in COVID-19 (dated by TCRdb to the early 2020s). Some background on the complete study: Samples from collaborators originated in the United States, Italy and Spain and spanned both the acute and convalescent phases of COVID-19. The prospective study material was composed of cDNA or gDNA derived from T cells, B-cell-depleted T cells, or PBMCs. Deeply sampled blood TCRbeta repertoires from subjects exposed to, actively infected with, or recovered from COVID-19 were included in the dataset. The repertoires were released in a freely available public database meant as a resource for research on the immune response to SARS-CoV-2. Samples came from the ongoing ImmuneRACE study (first 160 participants) plus 1,254 subjects from 6 global collaborators. A de-identified subject ID, COVID-19 status, age in years and sex were almost always included in the sample metadata. Where HLA class I and class II types were available, the types were taken from metadata supplied by the sample provider, not from assay-based typing.

The study at large found these results: How much clinical and demographic metadata was included differed by source and by participant, and the metadata was provided uncurated.

Participants in the prospective study were aged about 18 to 89 years, lived in some 24 United States geographic areas, and enrolled through a virtual design. In the prospective study, participants were assigned to cohorts based on the clinical history participants reported in a screening survey and a study questionnaire. Recovered participants in ImmuneRACE Cohort 3 were defined as having two consecutive negative NP/OP PCR tests, clearance from a healthcare professional, or resolution of symptoms. Each participant in the prospective study had whole blood, serum and a nasopharyngeal or oropharyngeal swab collected by mobile phlebotomists. Prospective study participants could optionally give additional blood draws and questionnaires over an approximately two-month period. Before DNA extraction, blood samples from the prospective study were shipped at room temperature or frozen. Measured from the cysteine to the phenylalanine, the CDR3 is 12 residues long. The retained sequence is limited to the CDR3, 36 bases, with the frame set at the first base. Deletion took 8 bases off V and 9 bases off J, with a span of 14 bases between the germline ends. The germline V gene specifies WSHSY as CDR1 and SAAADI as CDR2.

The immunoSEQ Assay, a bias-controlled multiplex PCR, was used to amplify TCRbeta CDR3 regions from genomic DNA. In the paper's pipeline: The number of nucleated cells in each sample was estimated by amplification of reference gene primers within the assay. To quantify the absolute abundance of each unique TCRbeta CDR3 rearrangement, sequence reads were collapsed and filtered. For each sample, productive Simpson clonality was calculated as the square root of Simpson's diversity index over productive rearrangements. In TCRdb, the immuneACCESS table is reduced to in-frame sequences with V and J assigned. These tables do not hold every clone; where another copy was compared, an unresolved V gene accounts for under half, and the others remain unexplained. The V and J calls and clone size were taken over from that table, and D and trimming were inferred from the DNA. This sample holds approximately 270,000 clones; around 84% were observed only once. 1.5% to 2% of the sample goes to the ten largest clones.

This clone was seen just once. It has no known antigen specificity. No quality values exist for individual bases; no much larger clone is one base distant. In this chain, TRBV10-2 is recombined with TRBJ1-5; the D gene remains uncertain. The receptor comes from a man aged 35 to 55 who had recovered from COVID-19. Material: PBMCs or T cells enriched from blood (not recorded which). In nucleotide form, the sequence is TGCGCCAGCTGCGACGGTCCGGGGCCCCAGCATTTT. Translated, this gives CASCDGPGPQHF.